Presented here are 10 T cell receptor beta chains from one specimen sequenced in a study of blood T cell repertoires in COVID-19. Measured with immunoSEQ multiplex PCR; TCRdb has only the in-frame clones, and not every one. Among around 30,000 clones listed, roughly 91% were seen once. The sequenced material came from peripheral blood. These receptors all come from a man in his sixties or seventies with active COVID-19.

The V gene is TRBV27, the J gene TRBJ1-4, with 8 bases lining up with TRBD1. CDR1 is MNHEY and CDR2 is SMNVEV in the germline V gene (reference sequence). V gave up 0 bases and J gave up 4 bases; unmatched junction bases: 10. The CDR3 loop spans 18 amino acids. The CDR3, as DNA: TGTGCCAGCAGTTTATCGGGGGACAGGTGGTTGATTAATGAAAAACTGTTTTTT. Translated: CASSLSGDRWLINEKLFF.

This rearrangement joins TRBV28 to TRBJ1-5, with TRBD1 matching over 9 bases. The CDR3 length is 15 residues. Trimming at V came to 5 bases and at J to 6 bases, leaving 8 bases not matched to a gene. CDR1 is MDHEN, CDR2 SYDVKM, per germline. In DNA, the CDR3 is TGTGCCAGCAGTCCACAACAGGGGGCAGGTCAGCCCCAGCATTTT. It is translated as CASSPQQGAGQPQHF.

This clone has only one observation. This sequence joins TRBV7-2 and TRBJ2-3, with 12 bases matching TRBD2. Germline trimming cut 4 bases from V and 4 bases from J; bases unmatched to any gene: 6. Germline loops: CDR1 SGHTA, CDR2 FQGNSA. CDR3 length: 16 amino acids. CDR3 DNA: TGTGCCAGCAGCTCTATACTAGCGGGAGGATCAGATACGCAGTATTTT. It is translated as CASSSILAGGSDTQYF. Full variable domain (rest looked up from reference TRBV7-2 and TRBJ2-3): GAGVSQSPSNKVTEKGKDVELRCDPISGHTALYWYRQSLGQGLEFLIYFQGNSAPDKSGLPSDRFSAERTGGSVSTLTIQRTQQEDSAVYLCASSSILAGGSDTQYFGPGTRLTVL.

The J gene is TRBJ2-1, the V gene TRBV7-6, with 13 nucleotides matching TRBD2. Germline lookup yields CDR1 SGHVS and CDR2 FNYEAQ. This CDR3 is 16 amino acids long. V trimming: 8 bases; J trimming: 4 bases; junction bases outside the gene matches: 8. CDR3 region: CASSGGTSGTYNEQFF. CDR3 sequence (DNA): TGTGCCAGCTCCGGGGGGACTAGCGGGACATACAATGAGCAGTTCTTC.

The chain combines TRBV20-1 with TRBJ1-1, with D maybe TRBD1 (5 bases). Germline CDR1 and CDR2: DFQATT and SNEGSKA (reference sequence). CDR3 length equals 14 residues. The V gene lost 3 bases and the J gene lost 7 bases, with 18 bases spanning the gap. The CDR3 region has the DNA TGCAGTGCTAGTAAGGGGTTGGGAAACGGTGAAGCTTTCTTT. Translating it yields CSASKGLGNGEAFF.

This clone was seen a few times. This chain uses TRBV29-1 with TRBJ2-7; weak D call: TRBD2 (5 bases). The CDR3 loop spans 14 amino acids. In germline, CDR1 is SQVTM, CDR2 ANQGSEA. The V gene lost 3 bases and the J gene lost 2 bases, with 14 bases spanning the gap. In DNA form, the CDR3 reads TGCAGCGTTGAGTCGGGGAAAAATACCTACGAGCAGTACTTC. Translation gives CSVESGKNTYEQYF.

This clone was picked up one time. CDR3 residues: CSVAEGQTDTQYF. Here the CDR3 DNA reads TGCAGCGTTGCTGAGGGTCAAACAGATACGCAGTATTTT. The chain couples TRBV29-1 to TRBJ2-3; perhaps TRBD2 as D (5 bases). With 4 bases removed from V and 3 bases from J, the gap between germline ends came to 11 bases. The CDR3 length is 13 residues. The V gene's germline CDR1 is SQVTM and CDR2 ANQGSEA.

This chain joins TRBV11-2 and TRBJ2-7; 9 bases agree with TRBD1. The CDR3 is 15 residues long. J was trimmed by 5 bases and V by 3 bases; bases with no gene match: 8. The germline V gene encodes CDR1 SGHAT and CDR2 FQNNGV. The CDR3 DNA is TGTGCCAGCAGCTTTAACAGGGGGCGAAGAGACGAGCAGTACTTC. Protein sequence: CASSFNRGRRDEQYF.

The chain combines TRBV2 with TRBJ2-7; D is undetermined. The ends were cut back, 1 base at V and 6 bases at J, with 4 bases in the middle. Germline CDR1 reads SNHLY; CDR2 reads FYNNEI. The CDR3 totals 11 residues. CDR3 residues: CASSEGSEQYF. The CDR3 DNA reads TGTGCCAGCAGTGAAGGCAGCGAGCAGTACTTC.

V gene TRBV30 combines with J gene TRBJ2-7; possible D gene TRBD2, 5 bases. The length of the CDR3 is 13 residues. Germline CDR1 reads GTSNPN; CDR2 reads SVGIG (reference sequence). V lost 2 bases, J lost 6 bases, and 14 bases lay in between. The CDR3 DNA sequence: TGTGCCTGGAGTCTCTTTTCGGGGTCCGAGCAGTACTTC. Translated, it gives CAWSLFSGSEQYF.